This T cell receptor beta chain derives from a study of shared clonotypes between healthy human individuals. Data came from immunoSEQ multiplex PCR; TCRdb stores just in-frame clones and leaves some out. The repertoire has 1.6 million or so clones, 97% to 99% of them found once; the top ten carry approximately 0.38%. V lost 0 bases to trimming and J lost 1 base, with 7 bases between them. Germline V CDR1 and CDR2: SGHAT, FQNNGV. The CDR3 covers 14 residues. The specimen was naive CD4+ T cells sorted from blood. Subset defined: CD45RA+ positively selected. The chain is built from TRBV11-2 and TRBJ2-7; D gene ambiguous. This sequence originates from a man aged 25 to 40 in good health. The CDR3 nucleotides are TGTGCCAGCAGCTTAGAGCCGATATCCTACGAGCAGTACTTC. Translation gives CASSLEPISYEQYF.